One and the same sample provided the 3 T cell receptor beta chains below, sequenced in a study of T cells in localized non-small cell lung cancer. TCRdb's table, derived via immunoSEQ multiplex PCR, lists solely in-frame clones and lacks some. The table records around 130,000 clones, around 92% of them present only once. Here the sequenced sample was peripheral blood, taken before any cancer treatment. The receptors were gathered from a female donor over 55 with stage I lung adenocarcinoma.

The chain has TRBV27 and TRBJ1-5; 7 bases align to TRBD1. Germline CDR1 is MNHEY and CDR2 is SMNVEV (reference sequence). There are 15 residues in the CDR3. Unmatched junction bases numbered 5, after V lost 6 bases and J lost 0 bases. CDR3 protein: CASSKDRSSNQPQHF. Here the CDR3 DNA reads TGTGCCAGCAGCAAGGACAGGTCTAGCAATCAGCCCCAGCATTTT.

The rearrangement links TRBV11-2 to TRBJ2-4; D gene uncertain. The CDR3 extends over 15 amino acids. Germline CDR1 is SGHAT and CDR2 is FQNNGV. Trimming took off 5 bases at V and 3 bases at J, with 14 bases between the two ends. DNA for the CDR3: TGTGCCAGCAGCCTAATAGCCGTCGGCAAAAACATTCAGTACTTC. It encodes CASSLIAVGKNIQYF.

The rearrangement uses TRBV12-5 and TRBJ2-3; D gene unclear. This CDR3 has 13 residues. V shed 5 bases and J shed 7 bases, with 13 bases lying between them. The germline gives CDR1 LGHNT, CDR2 FRNRAP. CDR3 coding DNA: TGTGCTAGTGGTGACGGACCTTCACATACGCAGTATTTT. Its protein is CASGDGPSHTQYF.